These T cell receptor beta chains were read from a single sample in a study of regulatory T cells in long-lasting Graves disease. MiXCR, applied by TCRdb to the multiplex PCR reads, yields one record per CDR3 protein. The profile covers over 350,000 distinct CDR3 sequences, with about 15% appearing a single time and around 7.6% taken by the ten largest. These sequences were also reported in another study, on T cells in Graves' hyperthyroidism and ophthalmopathy.

The source was peripheral blood mononuclear cells (PBMCs), collected at new diagnosis, from a patient treated with antithyroid drugs. Source of these receptors: a woman aged 40-49 years with Graves disease. Both conserved end residues are part of each CDR3. D genes are given only for firm matches. Rows may omit the clone size; those that give it use once, few, many or a size class.

J gene,clone size,D gene,V gene,CDR3 DNA,CDR3 protein
TRBJ2-1,many,TRBD1,TRBV3-1,TGTGCCAGCAGCCAAGGGTGGACAGGGTTTGGTGAGCAGTTCTTC,CASSQGWTGFGEQFF
TRBJ1-6,many,.,TRBV7-2,TGTGCCAGCAGCTGGGACCCCTCGGCTTCACCCCTCCACTTT,CASSWDPSASPLHF
TRBJ2-3,many,TRBD1,TRBV27,TGTGCCAGCAGCAGGGACAGACAATTCACAGATACGCAGTATTTT,CASSRDRQFTDTQYF
TRBJ2-4,.,TRBD2,TRBV10-2,TGCGCCAGCGGAGGGACTAGGGGCATTCAGTACTTC,CASGGTRGIQYF
TRBJ2-3,.,.,TRBV9,TGTGCCAGCAGCACCTTAGCGGAGGCCAGCACAGATACGCAGTATTTT,CASSTLAEASTDTQYF
TRBJ2-1,few,TRBD2,TRBV28,TGTGCCAGCAGTCCGACTAGCGGGAGGGACAATGAGCAGTTCTTC,CASSPTSGRDNEQFF
TRBJ2-4,many,.,TRBV27,TGTGCCAGCAGTTTATCCCCCATCCATGACATTCAGTACTTC,CASSLSPIHDIQYF
TRBJ1-2,few,.,TRBV7-2,TGTGCCAGCAGCTTAGATTGGGGGGTGCGTGGCTACACCTTC,CASSLDWGVRGYTF
TRBJ2-3,many,.,TRBV7-9,TGTGCCAGCAGCGACGGGGGGCGGAGCACAGATACGCAGTATTTT,CASSDGGRSTDTQYF
TRBJ2-7,many,.,TRBV6-2/TRBV6-3,TGTGCCAGCAGTTACGGGGGAGGACGAAACGAGCAGTACTTC,CASSYGGGRNEQYF
TRBJ2-3,few,.,TRBV9,TGTGCCAGCAGCGTAGCTACGACGTGGGTAGGTGGCACAGATACGCAGTATTTT,CASSVATTWVGGTDTQYF
TRBJ1-4,many,TRBD1,TRBV20-1,TGCAGTGCTAGGAGACAGGGGCTCAGTGAAAAACTGTTTTTT,CSARRQGLSEKLFF
TRBJ2-1,.,.,TRBV6-1,TGTGCCAGCAGTCCCTTTTTCAATGAGCAGTTCTTC,CASSPFFNEQFF
TRBJ1-2,many,.,TRBV12-3/TRBV12-4,TGTGCCAGCAGTATCCAAGGAGCTAACTATGGCTACACCTTC,CASSIQGANYGYTF
TRBJ1-6,.,TRBD1,TRBV6-2/TRBV6-3,TGTGCCAGCAGCCTCAGTCAGGGGGCTGATTCACCCCTCCACTTT,CASSLSQGADSPLHF
TRBJ2-7,many,.,TRBV7-3,TGTGCCAGCAGCCCCGCTTGGACACGGAACCCCTACGAGCAGTACTTC,CASSPAWTRNPYEQYF
TRBJ2-1,.,TRBD2,TRBV6-1,TGTGCCAGCAGGGACTGGACTAGCGGGATTGATGAGCAGTTCTTC,CASRDWTSGIDEQFF
TRBJ1-2,many,TRBD1,TRBV15,TGTGCCACCAGCGCGCGGACAGGGGGACTCTATGGCTACACCTTC,CATSARTGGLYGYTF
TRBJ1-6,.,TRBD1,TRBV19,TGTGCCAGTAGTGTGACAGGGGGCAATTCACCCCTCCACTTT,CASSVTGGNSPLHF
TRBJ2-2,many,.,TRBV3-1,TGTGCCAGCAGCCAAGGGGACTCCATATTTAAGCTGTTTTTT,CASSQGDSIFKLFF
TRBJ2-3,few,TRBD1,TRBV27,TGTGCCAGCAGTTTGAAAGGGGGCGCATCCACAGATACGCAGTATTTT,CASSLKGGASTDTQYF
TRBJ2-5,many,TRBD1,TRBV12-3/TRBV12-4,TGTGCCAGCAGCCGCGAGACAGGGATGGGGGAGACCCAGTACTTC,CASSRETGMGETQYF
TRBJ2-5,many,TRBD2,TRBV5-5,TGTGCCAGCAGCTTTGGGACTAGCGGGAGAGGTGAAGAGACCCAGTACTTC,CASSFGTSGRGEETQYF
TRBJ1-4,few,.,TRBV19,TGTGCCAGTAGGACCACAGGAGGGAATGAAAAACTGTTTTTT,CASRTTGGNEKLFF
TRBJ2-2,many,TRBD2,TRBV19,TGTGCCAGTAGTATTGGCCTAGCGGGGAGGACCGGGGAGCTGTTTTTT,CASSIGLAGRTGELFF
TRBJ2-3,many,.,TRBV11-2,TGTGCCAGCAGCCCCACCTGGGGGGCAGATACGCAGTATTTT,CASSPTWGADTQYF
TRBJ2-3,.,TRBD2,TRBV12-3/TRBV12-4,TGTGCCAGCAGTTTAGCCCGACTAGCTCCAGATACGCAGTATTTT,CASSLARLAPDTQYF
TRBJ2-1,many,.,TRBV25-1,TGTGCCAGCAGTGAAGTCCTAGGACCCTACAATGAGCAGTTCTTC,CASSEVLGPYNEQFF
TRBJ1-5,few,TRBD1,TRBV6-1,TGTGCCAGCGGAAAGGGACAGGGCGAACAGCCCCAGCATTTT,CASGKGQGEQPQHF
TRBJ1-6,many,.,TRBV20-1,TGCAGTGCTAGCATGCACCGCCTGAATTCACCCCTCCACTTT,CSASMHRLNSPLHF
TRBJ2-4,.,.,TRBV7-2,TGTGCCAGCAACGCCCAGGGAGGCATTCAGTACTTC,CASNAQGGIQYF
TRBJ1-1,.,TRBD1,TRBV10-3,TGTGCCATCAGTGTTGACAGGGGAGGAACTGAAGCTTTCTTT,CAISVDRGGTEAFF
TRBJ2-1,many,.,TRBV28,TGTGCCAGCAGTTTACCGATATCTTACAATGAGCAGTTCTTC,CASSLPISYNEQFF
TRBJ2-5,many,.,TRBV11-2,TGTGCCAGCAGCCACATGACAGGGAGCGGGGAGACCCAGTACTTC,CASSHMTGSGETQYF
TRBJ1-6,.,TRBD1,TRBV5-8,TGTGCCAGCAGCTTGCGGGACAGCTATAATTCACCCCTCCACTTT,CASSLRDSYNSPLHF